One and the same sample provided the 26 T cell receptor beta chains below, sequenced in a study of CD8 T cells in Susac syndrome. After extraction with the RNeasy kit, about 0.45 to 1 ug of the RNA was reverse transcribed using random hexamers. Each CDR3 protein is one row after TCRdb ran MiXCR on the immunoSEQ multiplex PCR reads. Of fewer than 150,000 distinct CDR3 sequences listed, around nine tenths are singletons. What was sequenced was CD8+ T cells from PBMCs. These receptors originate from a human donor with multiple sclerosis.

This chain uses TRBV2 with TRBJ2-6; possible D gene TRBD1, 5 bases. Between the trimmed V and J ends, which lost 10 bases and 0 bases, there was a span of 7 bases. The CDR3 length is 13 residues. CDR1 and CDR2 (germline): SNHLY, FYNNEI. CDR3 sequence reads: CAIDSSGANVLTF. CDR3 coding DNA: TGTGCCATTGACAGCTCTGGGGCCAACGTCCTGACTTTC.

The J gene is TRBJ2-3, the V gene TRBV20-1; 10 bases are shared with TRBD2. This CDR3 spans 19 amino acids. CDR1 is DFQATT and CDR2 is SNEGSKA in the germline V gene (reference sequence). Losses at the gene ends were 2 bases for V and 4 bases for J; bases not matched to a gene: 18. The CDR3 protein is CSARLGMASGSLPPDTQYF. CDR3 coding DNA: TGCAGTGCTAGACTGGGTATGGCTAGCGGGAGTTTGCCCCCAGATACGCAGTATTTT.

The rearrangement uses TRBV18 and TRBJ2-7, with D unclear. The germline gives CDR1 KGHSH, CDR2 LQKENI. CDR3 length: 12 amino acids. V dropped 6 bases and J dropped 1 base, with 7 bases sitting between them. The CDR3 is CASSEGSYEQYF. The CDR3 region has the DNA TGTGCCAGCTCGGAAGGGTCCTACGAGCAGTACTTC.

The rearrangement links TRBV30 to TRBJ2-1, with 11 bases lining up with TRBD2. CDR1 and CDR2 from the germline V gene are GTSNPN and SVGIG (reference sequence). The length of the CDR3 is 14 residues. V gave up 4 bases and J gave up 5 bases; unmatched junction bases: 4. The CDR3 DNA follows: TGTGCCTGGAACCTAGCGGGAGGAGACAATGAGCAGTTCTTC. Amino acids: CAWNLAGGDNEQFF.

V is TRBV6-2 or TRBV6-3 and J is TRBJ2-6; 11 nucleotides line up with TRBD1. CDR1 MNHEY and CDR2 SVGEGT come from the germline V gene. V lost 6 bases, J lost 2 bases, and 9 bases stayed unmatched. The CDR3 contains 18 residues. This CDR3 reads CASRSYGQGATGANVLTF. Written as DNA, the CDR3 is TGTGCCAGCAGATCATATGGACAGGGGGCGACTGGGGCCAACGTCCTGACTTTC.

The chain uses TRBV20-1 and TRBJ2-7; D gene ambiguous. Germline CDR1 DFQATT, CDR2 SNEGSKA (reference sequence). V shed 5 bases and J shed 4 bases, with 9 bases lying between them. The CDR3 covers 11 residues. The CDR3 region is CSAPLTYEQYF. The CDR3, as DNA: TGCAGTGCTCCCCTGACTTACGAGCAGTACTTC.

This chain links TRBV7-9 with TRBJ1-5, with D unresolved. This CDR3 region has 14 residues. Germline values: CDR1 SEHNR, CDR2 FQNEAQ (reference sequence). V was trimmed by 1 base and J by 7 bases, leaving 11 bases between them. The CDR3 here is CASSLERAVQPQHF. The DNA of the CDR3 is TGTGCCAGCAGCTTAGAGAGGGCTGTACAGCCCCAGCATTTT.

This chain joins TRBV6-4 and TRBJ2-6; tentative D call: TRBD1 (6 bases). The ends were cut back, 4 bases at V and 3 bases at J, with 13 bases in the middle. The CDR3 contains 16 residues. Germline CDR1 MRHNA, CDR2 SNTAGT. The CDR3 DNA follows: TGTGCCAGCAGTGCCCTACAGGGAAGTGGGGCCAACGTCCTGACTTTC. It is translated as CASSALQGSGANVLTF.

The V call is TRBV5-1, the J call TRBJ2-7, with D possibly matching TRBD2 (5 bases). The CDR3 runs to 15 residues. Per germline, CDR1 SGHRS and CDR2 YFSETQ. V was trimmed by 0 bases and J by 7 bases, leaving 17 bases between them. DNA for the CDR3: TGCGCCAGCAGCTTGGCGGAGAGTAGCGCTAAGGAGCAGTACTTC. This codes for CASSLAESSAKEQYF.

This clonotype was found once. The chain uses TRBV20-1 and TRBJ2-1, with 7 bases fitting TRBD1. With 3 bases clipped from V and 5 bases from J, the junction kept 4 bases outside the gene matches. The CDR3 is 13 residues long. Germline values: CDR1 DFQATT, CDR2 SNEGSKA (reference sequence). In DNA, the CDR3 is TGCAGTGCTAGGACAGGGTCTCACAATGAGCAGTTCTTC. Translation gives CSARTGSHNEQFF.

The genes are TRBV30 and TRBJ2-6, with 8 bases aligning to TRBD2. J was trimmed by 2 bases and V by 0 bases; bases with no gene match: 6. The germline gives CDR1 GTSNPN, CDR2 SVGIG (reference sequence). The CDR3 has 17 residues. CDR3 region: CAWSVPGLVAGANVLTF. The CDR3 coding sequence is TGTGCCTGGAGTGTACCGGGACTAGTGGCTGGGGCCAACGTCCTGACTTTC.

The chain recombines TRBV19 with TRBJ2-2; D gene ambiguous. The V end was cut by 10 bases, the J end by 6 bases, with 9 bases between. CDR1 is LNHDA and CDR2 is SQIVND in the germline V gene (reference sequence). This CDR3 contains 11 residues. The CDR3 sequence is CATSLPGELFF. DNA of the CDR3: TGTGCCACCTCATTGCCCGGGGAGCTGTTTTTT.

The chain carries TRBV18 and TRBJ1-2, with D maybe TRBD1 (6 bases). The germline V and J ends were trimmed by 0 bases and 6 bases, with 14 bases remaining between them. Per the germline V gene, CDR1 is KGHSH and CDR2 is LQKENI. The CDR3 spans 15 residues. Here the CDR3 DNA reads TGTGCCAGCTCACCACCGGATTGGCCAGGGGATGGCTACACCTTC. Its translation is CASSPPDWPGDGYTF.

The rearrangement joins TRBV20-1 to TRBJ1-5; no firm D call. Trimming left V 4 bases short and J 5 bases short, with 15 bases between. Germline V gene data show CDR1 as DFQATT and CDR2 as SNEGSKA (reference sequence). The length of the CDR3 is 14 residues. CDR3 coding DNA: TGCAGTGCTAATACACCGGATTACGATCAGCCCCAGCATTTT. Protein product: CSANTPDYDQPQHF.

The gene calls are TRBV5-6 and TRBJ1-1, with D unresolved. V was shortened by 0 bases and J by 7 bases, with 10 bases between the two germline ends. The CDR3 is 13 amino acids. Germline V lookup: CDR1 SGHDT, CDR2 YYEEEE. The CDR3 region is CASSLGEYGEAFF. The CDR3 DNA follows: TGTGCCAGCAGCTTGGGGGAGTACGGTGAAGCTTTCTTT.

This sequence joins TRBV6-6 and TRBJ2-7; D tentatively fits TRBD1 or TRBD2 (5 bases each). The CDR3 spans 14 residues. Trimming pared 2 bases from V and 4 bases from J, leaving 12 bases between. Germline CDR1 is MNHNY and CDR2 is SVGAGI (reference sequence). The CDR3 reads CASSYGAGQYEQYF. The DNA for the CDR3 is TGTGCCAGCAGTTACGGGGCGGGCCAATACGAGCAGTACTTC.

The V gene is TRBV6-1, the J gene TRBJ2-7, with D possibly matching TRBD1 (5 bases). The germline V gene encodes CDR1 MNHNS and CDR2 SASEGT. The CDR3 totals 12 residues. V dropped 7 bases and J dropped 6 bases, with 13 bases sitting between them. This chain's CDR3 is CASNSWGAEQYF. The CDR3 nucleotides are TGTGCCAGCAACTCGTGGGGCGCCGAGCAGTACTTC.

The genes are TRBV4-1 and TRBJ2-5; possible D gene TRBD1, 6 bases. The CDR3 is 15 residues long. The V gene lost 3 bases and the J gene lost 2 bases, with 13 bases spanning the gap. Germline V CDR1 and CDR2: MGHRA, YSYEKL. This CDR3 is CASSHPQTGQETQYF. CDR3 bases: TGCGCCAGCAGCCACCCCCAGACAGGTCAAGAGACCCAGTACTTC.

The chain employs TRBV29-1 and TRBJ2-2; possible D gene TRBD1, 5 bases. Germline loops: CDR1 SQVTM, CDR2 ANQGSEA. V was clipped by 7 bases and J by 8 bases, with 14 bases between them. CDR3 length equals 12 residues. CDR3 bases: TGCAGCGCTCTTCCAGGGTCGGGGGAGCTGTTTTTT. Protein product: CSALPGSGELFF.

The chain joins TRBV21-1 to TRBJ1-4; the DNA was not used to check the table's D call, TRBD1. TRBV21-1 is recorded as a pseudogene. The CDR3 is 20 residues long. In DNA form, the CDR3 reads TGTGCCAGCAGCAATGAGGAGACAGGGGAAATCTTTGCAACTAATGAAAAACTGTTTTTT. Translation gives CASSNEETGEIFATNEKLFF.

The CDR3 bases are TGTGCCACCGCCGGGCCCCCGCGGATGGATACGCAGTATTTT. Translation: CATAGPPRMDTQYF. This chain uses TRBV19 with TRBJ2-3; no reliable D call. Germline values: CDR1 LNHDA, CDR2 SQIVND (reference sequence). The CDR3 is made up of 14 amino acids. Trimming shortened V by 10 bases and J by 6 bases, and 20 bases separated the two germline ends. Drawing the rest from reference TRBV19 and TRBJ2-3, the complete variable domain is DGGITQSPKYLFRKEGQNVTLSCEQNLNHDAMYWYRQDPGQGLRLIYYSQIVNDFQKGDIAEGYSVSREKKESFPLTVTSAQKNPTAFYLCATAGPPRMDTQYFGPGTRLTVL.

The chain employs TRBV27 and TRBJ2-2, with D perhaps being TRBD1 or TRBD2 (5 bases each). This CDR3 has 17 amino acids. V lost 7 bases, J lost 0 bases, and 18 bases lay in between. The germline CDR1 and CDR2 sequences are MNHEY and SMNVEV (reference sequence). The CDR3 nucleotides are TGTGCCAGCACCCAAAGGGGAGCCTGGGCGAACACCGGGGAGCTGTTTTTT. This codes for CASTQRGAWANTGELFF.

This chain links TRBV15 with TRBJ2-1; 8 positions agree with TRBD2. Unmatched junction bases numbered 18, after V lost 2 bases and J lost 6 bases. From germline, CDR1 is LNHNV and CDR2 YYDKDF (reference sequence). The CDR3 extends over 19 amino acids. CDR3 DNA: TGTGCCACCAGCAGACCCTCAAGCGGGAGTAGCCCGTACCTCAATGAGCAGTTCTTC. Translation: CATSRPSSGSSPYLNEQFF.

This chain joins TRBV4-3 and TRBJ2-1; the D gene is possibly TRBD2 (5 bases). V dropped 0 bases and J dropped 2 bases, with 8 bases sitting between them. CDR3 length: 15 residues. CDR1 LGHNA and CDR2 YSLEER come from the germline V gene. CDR3 nucleotide sequence: TGCGCCAGCAGCCAAGATCCCGGGGCCTACAATGAGCAGTTCTTC. Residues: CASSQDPGAYNEQFF.

The CDR3 spells CATNPYLGGNEQYF. The CDR3 nucleotides are TGTGCCACCAACCCCTATTTAGGGGGTAACGAGCAGTACTTC. V is TRBV28 and J is TRBJ2-7; tentative D call: TRBD1 (6 bases). The V and J ends lost 10 bases and 5 bases respectively, with 21 bases between them. CDR3 length: 14 amino acids. Looked up from germline, CDR1 is MDHEN and CDR2 is SYDVKM.

This chain links TRBV6-2 or TRBV6-3 with TRBJ2-1, with TRBD2 matching 9 bases. The junction had 6 bases not matched to a gene; V was cut back by 3 bases and J by 6 bases. This CDR3 spans 15 amino acids. Germline assignment: CDR1 MNHEY and CDR2 SVGEGT. The CDR3: CASSYVAGGLNEQFF. CDR3 nucleotide sequence: TGTGCCAGCAGTTATGTTGCGGGAGGGCTCAATGAGCAGTTCTTC.